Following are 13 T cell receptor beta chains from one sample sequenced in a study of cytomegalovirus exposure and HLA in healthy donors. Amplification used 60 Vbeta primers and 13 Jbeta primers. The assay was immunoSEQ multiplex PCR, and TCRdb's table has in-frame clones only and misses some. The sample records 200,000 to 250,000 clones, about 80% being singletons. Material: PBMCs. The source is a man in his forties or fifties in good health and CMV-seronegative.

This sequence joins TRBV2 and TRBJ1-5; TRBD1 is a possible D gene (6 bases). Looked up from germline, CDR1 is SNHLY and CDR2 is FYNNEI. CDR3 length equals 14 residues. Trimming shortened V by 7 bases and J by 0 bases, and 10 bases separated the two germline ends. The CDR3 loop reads CASNEGHSNQPQHF. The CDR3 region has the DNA TGTGCCAGCAACGAGGGACATAGCAATCAGCCCCAGCATTTT.

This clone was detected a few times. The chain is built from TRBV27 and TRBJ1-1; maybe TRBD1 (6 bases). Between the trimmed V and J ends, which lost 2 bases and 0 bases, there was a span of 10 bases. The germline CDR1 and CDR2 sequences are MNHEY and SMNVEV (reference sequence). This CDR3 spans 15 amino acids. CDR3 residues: CASSLRDRMNTEAFF. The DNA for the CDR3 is TGTGCCAGCAGTTTAAGAGACAGGATGAACACTGAAGCTTTCTTT.

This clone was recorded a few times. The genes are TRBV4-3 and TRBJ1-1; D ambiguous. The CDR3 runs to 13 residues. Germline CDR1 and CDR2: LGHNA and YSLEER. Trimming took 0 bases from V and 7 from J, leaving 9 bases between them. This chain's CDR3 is CASSQESSIEAFF. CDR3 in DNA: TGCGCCAGCAGCCAAGAGAGCTCAATTGAAGCTTTCTTT.

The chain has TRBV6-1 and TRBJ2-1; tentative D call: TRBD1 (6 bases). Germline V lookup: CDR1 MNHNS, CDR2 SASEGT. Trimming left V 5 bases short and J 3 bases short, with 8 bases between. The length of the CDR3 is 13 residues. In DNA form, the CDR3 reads TGTGCCAGCAGTCAGGGGCTCTACAATGAGCAGTTCTTC. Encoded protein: CASSQGLYNEQFF.

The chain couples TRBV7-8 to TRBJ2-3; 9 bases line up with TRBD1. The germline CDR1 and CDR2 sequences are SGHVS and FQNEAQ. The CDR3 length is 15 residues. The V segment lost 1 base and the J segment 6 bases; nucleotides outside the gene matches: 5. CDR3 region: CASSLGTGVWDTQYF. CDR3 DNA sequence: TGTGCCAGCAGCTTAGGGACAGGGGTTTGGGATACGCAGTATTTT.

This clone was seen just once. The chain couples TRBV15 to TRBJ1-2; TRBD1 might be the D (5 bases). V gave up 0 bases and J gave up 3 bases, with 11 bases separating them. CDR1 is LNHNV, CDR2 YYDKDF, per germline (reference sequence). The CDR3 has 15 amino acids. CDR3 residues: CATSRDRGGDYGYTF. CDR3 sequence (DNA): TGTGCCACCAGCAGAGATAGGGGAGGGGACTATGGCTACACCTTC.

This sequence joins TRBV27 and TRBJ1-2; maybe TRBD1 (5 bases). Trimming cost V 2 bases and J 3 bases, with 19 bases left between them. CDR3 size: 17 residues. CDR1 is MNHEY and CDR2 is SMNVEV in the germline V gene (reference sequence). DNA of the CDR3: TGTGCCAGCAGTTTAGGGGGGTGGAACGGTGCTCACTATGGCTACACCTTC. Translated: CASSLGGWNGAHYGYTF.

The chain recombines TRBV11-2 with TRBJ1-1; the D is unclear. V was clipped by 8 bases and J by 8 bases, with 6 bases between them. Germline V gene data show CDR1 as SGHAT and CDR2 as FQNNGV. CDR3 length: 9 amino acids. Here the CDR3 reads CASGTEAFF. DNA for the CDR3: TGTGCCAGCGGCACAGAAGCTTTCTTT.

This chain's CDR3 is CASSSSGQPMNTEAFF. The DNA of the CDR3 is TGCGCCAGCAGCTCCTCGGGACAGCCCATGAACACTGAAGCTTTCTTT. The chain links TRBV4-3 to TRBJ1-1, with 7 nucleotides matching TRBD1. The V gene end was trimmed by 5 bases and the J gene end by 0 bases; junction bases not matched to a gene: 9. The CDR3 runs to 16 residues. The V gene's germline CDR1 is LGHNA and CDR2 YSLEER.

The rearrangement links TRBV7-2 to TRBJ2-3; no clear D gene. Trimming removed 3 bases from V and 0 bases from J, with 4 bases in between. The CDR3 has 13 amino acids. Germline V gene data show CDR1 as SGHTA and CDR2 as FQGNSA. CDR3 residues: CASSFLSTDTQYF. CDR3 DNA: TGTGCCAGCAGCTTCCTTAGCACAGATACGCAGTATTTT.

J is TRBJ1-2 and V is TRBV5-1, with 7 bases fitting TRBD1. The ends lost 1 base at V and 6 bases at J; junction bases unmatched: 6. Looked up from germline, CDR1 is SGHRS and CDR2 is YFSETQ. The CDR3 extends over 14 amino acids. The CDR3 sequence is CASSLQEGAHGYTF. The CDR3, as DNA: TGCGCCAGCAGCTTGCAAGAGGGGGCGCATGGCTACACCTTC.

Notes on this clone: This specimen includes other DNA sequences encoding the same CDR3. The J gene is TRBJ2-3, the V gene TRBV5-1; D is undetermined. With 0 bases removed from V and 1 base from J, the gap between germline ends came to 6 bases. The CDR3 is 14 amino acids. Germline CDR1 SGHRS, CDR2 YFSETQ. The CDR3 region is CASSLGPGTDTQYF. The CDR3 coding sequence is TGCGCCAGCAGCTTGGGTCCAGGCACAGATACGCAGTATTTT.

CDR3 amino acids: CASRGTFNTGELFF. The CDR3 region has the DNA TGTGCCAGCAGGGGGACTTTTAACACCGGGGAGCTGTTTTTT. This rearrangement joins TRBV27 to TRBJ2-2, with D perhaps TRBD2 (6 bases). This CDR3 contains 14 residues. V was shortened by 6 bases and J by 2 bases, with 10 bases between the two germline ends. In germline, CDR1 is MNHEY, CDR2 SMNVEV (reference sequence).